The rows below give T cell receptor beta chains drawn from one sample of a study of cytomegalovirus exposure and HLA in healthy donors. Sequencing used immunoSEQ multiplex PCR; TCRdb keeps in-frame clones, though not all of them. This sample carries 100,000 to 150,000 clones, around 76% of them seen once, and the ten largest clones take roughly 7.5%. The sequenced sample consisted of PBMCs. All receptors come from a male donor in good health and CMV-seronegative. The CDR3 runs from the conserved cysteine through the conserved F or W. The D gene is left open where the match is weak. Not all rows give a size; the values are once, few, many and, for expanded clones, a class.

V	size	D	J	CDR3	DNA
TRBV4-2	once	-	TRBJ1-6	CASSQETVTYNSPLHF	TGTGCCAGCAGCCAAGAAACAGTTACTTATAATTCACCCCTCCACTTT
TRBV11-2	few	-	TRBJ2-5	CASSSLPLRQKETQYF	TGTGCCAGCAGCTCCCTTCCCCTCCGACAGAAAGAGACCCAGTACTTC
TRBV5-8	once	-	TRBJ2-7	CASSATGEAYEQYF	TGTGCCAGCAGCGCGACAGGAGAAGCGTACGAGCAGTACTTC
TRBV29-1	-	-	TRBJ1-2	CSVEDPNRSYGYTF	TGCAGCGTTGAAGATCCCAACAGGAGCTATGGCTACACCTTC
TRBV6-5	-	TRBD1	TRBJ2-7	CASSYSGQGSYEQYF	TGTGCCAGCAGTTACTCGGGACAGGGGTCCTACGAGCAGTACTTC
TRBV7-3	-	TRBD1	TRBJ1-5	CASTWTGGLSNQPQHF	TGTGCCAGCACCTGGACAGGTGGGCTTAGCAATCAGCCCCAGCATTTT
TRBV7-9	-	-	TRBJ2-2	CSSSLVGQGFTGELFF	TGTTCCAGCAGCCTCGTGGGGCAGGGGTTCACCGGGGAGCTGTTTTTT
TRBV5-4	-	-	TRBJ1-4	CASSQDQAWARDEKLFF	TGTGCCAGCAGCCAAGATCAGGCGTGGGCGAGGGATGAAAAACTGTTTTTT
TRBV9	-	-	TRBJ2-3	CASSVGERDTQYF	TGTGCCAGCAGCGTAGGGGAGAGGGATACGCAGTATTTT
TRBV5-5	few	-	TRBJ2-3	CASSLPSAQIRTDTQYF	TGTGCCAGCAGCCTCCCCAGTGCCCAAATCCGCACAGATACGCAGTATTTT
TRBV5-1	-	-	TRBJ2-5	CASSSPGQETQYF	TGCGCCAGCAGCTCCCCGGGGCAAGAGACCCAGTACTTC
TRBV6-5	-	TRBD1	TRBJ2-5	CASRTGGTQYF	TGTGCCAGCCGGACAGGGGGGACCCAGTACTTC
TRBV5-6	-	-	TRBJ2-5	CASRRRGVQETQYF	TGTGCCAGCAGGAGGCGGGGAGTCCAAGAGACCCAGTACTTC
TRBV5-1	-	TRBD1	TRBJ1-4	CASSSYPETGGPGEKLFF	TGCGCCAGCAGCTCTTATCCCGAAACAGGGGGCCCTGGGGAAAAACTGTTTTTT
TRBV11-2	-	-	TRBJ2-2	CASSLSLTGYRNGELFF	TGTGCCAGCAGCTTAAGTCTTACCGGGTATCGGAACGGGGAGCTGTTTTTT
TRBV28	-	-	TRBJ1-3	CASSSGGSGNTIYF	TGTGCCAGCAGTTCTGGAGGCTCTGGAAACACCATATATTTT
TRBV6-5	once	-	TRBJ2-7	CASSLGQRTYEQYF	TGTGCCAGCAGCCTTGGACAGAGAACCTACGAGCAGTACTTC
TRBV5-1	-	TRBD1	TRBJ2-7	CASSHAGTGGGEQYF	TGCGCCAGCAGCCATGCCGGGACAGGGGGTGGCGAGCAGTACTTC
TRBV6-5	few	-	TRBJ2-5	CASSYSVFQETQYF	TGTGCCAGCAGTTATTCAGTCTTTCAAGAGACCCAGTACTTC
TRBV15	few	-	TRBJ1-4	CATSRDGAQLFF	TGTGCCACCAGCAGAGATGGGGCACAACTGTTTTTT
TRBV2	once	-	TRBJ2-5	CASSESNSQETQYF	TGTGCCAGCAGTGAAAGTAACTCCCAAGAGACCCAGTACTTC
TRBV10-3	-	TRBD2	TRBJ2-5	CAISEAGPSGCCQYF	TGTGCCATCAGTGAGGCAGGGCCTAGCGGTTGTTGCCAGTACTTC
TRBV5-4	-	-	TRBJ2-1	CASTIGGARSAEQFF	TGTGCCAGCACCATAGGGGGGGCTAGGTCTGCCGAGCAGTTCTTC
TRBV25-1	-	TRBD1	TRBJ2-7	CASSEQGAREQYF	TGTGCCAGCAGTGAACAGGGGGCGAGAGAGCAGTACTTC
TRBV11-1	few	TRBD1	TRBJ1-2	CASSARGRYGYTF	TGTGCCAGCAGCGCCAGGGGGCGTTATGGCTACACCTTC
TRBV28	-	-	TRBJ2-7	CASNLGVGYEQYF	TGTGCCAGCAACTTAGGGGTGGGCTACGAGCAGTACTTC